This T cell receptor beta chain is from a study of beta chain features in type 1 diabetes. Study-wide points: Patients with Type 1 diabetes showed moderately but significantly shorter TCRB CDR3s in all four CD4+ subsets.

V lost 3 bases and J lost 2; bases outside the gene matches: 10. CDR1 is GTSNPN, CDR2 SVGIG, per germline (reference sequence). The length of the CDR3 is 16 residues. This clone showed up just a few times. Its antigen is still unknown. Expressed TCRB transcripts were sequenced, since all the RNA that had been isolated was reverse transcribed. TCRdb's table, derived via immunoSEQ multiplex PCR, lists solely in-frame clones and lacks some. The sample contains about 160,000 clones, about 63% of which appear only once. This TCR was sampled from a man younger than 40 with type 1 diabetes. The chain carries TRBV30 and TRBJ1-1, with 9 bases fitting TRBD1. Sample: naive CD4+ T cells from blood. CDR3 coding DNA: TGTGCCTGGAGGCTGGGGACAGGGCTTGTCAACACTGAAGCTTTCTTT. It yields the protein CAWRLGTGLVNTEAFF.